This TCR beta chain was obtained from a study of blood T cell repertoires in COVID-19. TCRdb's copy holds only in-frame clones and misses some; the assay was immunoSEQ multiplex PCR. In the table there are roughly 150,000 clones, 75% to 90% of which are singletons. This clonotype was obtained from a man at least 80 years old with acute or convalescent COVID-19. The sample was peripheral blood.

The CDR3 region has the DNA TGTGCCAGCAATGGACCGGGACTGACGAACACTGAAGCTTTCTTT. Amino acid sequence: CASNGPGLTNTEAFF. The J gene is TRBJ1-1, the V gene TRBV6-5, with a possible D match to TRBD1 (5 bases). The CDR3 contains 15 residues. The V end was cut by 7 bases, the J end by 1 base, with 16 bases between. CDR1 is MNHEY, CDR2 SVGAGI, per germline.